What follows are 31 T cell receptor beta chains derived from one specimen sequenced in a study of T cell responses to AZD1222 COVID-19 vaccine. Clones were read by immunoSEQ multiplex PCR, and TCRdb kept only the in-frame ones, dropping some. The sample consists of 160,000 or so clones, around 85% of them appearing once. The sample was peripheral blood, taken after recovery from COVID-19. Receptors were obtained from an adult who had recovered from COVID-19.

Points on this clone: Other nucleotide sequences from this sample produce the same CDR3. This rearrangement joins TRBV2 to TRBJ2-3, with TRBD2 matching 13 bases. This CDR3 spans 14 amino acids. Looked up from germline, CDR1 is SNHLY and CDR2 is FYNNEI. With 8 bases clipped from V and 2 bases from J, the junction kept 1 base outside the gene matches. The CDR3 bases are TGTGCCAGCGGACTAGCGGGGGTCACAGATACGCAGTATTTT. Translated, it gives CASGLAGVTDTQYF.

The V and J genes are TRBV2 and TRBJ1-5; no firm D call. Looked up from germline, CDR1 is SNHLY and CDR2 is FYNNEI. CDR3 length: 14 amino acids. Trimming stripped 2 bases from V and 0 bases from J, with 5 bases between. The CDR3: CASSEMDSNQPQHF. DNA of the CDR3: TGTGCCAGCAGTGAAATGGATAGCAATCAGCCCCAGCATTTT.

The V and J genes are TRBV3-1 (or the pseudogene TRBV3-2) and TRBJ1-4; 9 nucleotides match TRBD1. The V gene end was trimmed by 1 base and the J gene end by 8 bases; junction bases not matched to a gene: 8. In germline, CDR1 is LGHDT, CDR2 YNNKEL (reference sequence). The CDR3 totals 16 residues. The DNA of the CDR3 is TGTGCCAGCAGCCAAGCCTCCGGGACAGGGCGCGAAAAACTGTTTTTT. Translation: CASSQASGTGREKLFF.

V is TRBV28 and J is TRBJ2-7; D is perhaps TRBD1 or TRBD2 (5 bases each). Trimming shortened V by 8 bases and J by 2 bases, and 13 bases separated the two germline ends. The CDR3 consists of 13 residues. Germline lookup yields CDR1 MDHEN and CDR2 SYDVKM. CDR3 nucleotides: TGTGCCAGCCGCCGGGACCCCACCTACGAGCAGTACTTC. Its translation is CASRRDPTYEQYF.

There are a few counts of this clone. The CDR3 is CASSSRGPYEQYF. The CDR3 DNA follows: TGTGCCAGCTCATCACGGGGCCCCTACGAGCAGTACTTC. The gene calls are TRBV18 and TRBJ2-7; TRBD1 or TRBD2 may be the D gene (5 bases each). Trimming took 5 bases from V and 2 from J, leaving 10 bases between them. Germline V gene data show CDR1 as KGHSH and CDR2 as LQKENI. This CDR3 has 13 amino acids.

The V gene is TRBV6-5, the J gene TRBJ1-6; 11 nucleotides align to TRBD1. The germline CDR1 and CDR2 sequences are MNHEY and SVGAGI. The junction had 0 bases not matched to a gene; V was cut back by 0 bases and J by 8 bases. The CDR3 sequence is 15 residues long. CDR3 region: CASSYSGQGDSPLHF. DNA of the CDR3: TGTGCCAGCAGTTACTCGGGACAGGGGGATTCACCCCTCCACTTT.

CDR3 bases: TGTGCCAGCAGTCCTTTCCGGGACAGGGGAAACACCATATATTTT. Translation: CASSPFRDRGNTIYF. This sequence joins TRBV28 and TRBJ1-3, with 8 bases matching TRBD1. The germline gives CDR1 MDHEN, CDR2 SYDVKM. V trimming: 5 bases; J trimming: 4 bases; junction bases outside the gene matches: 7. The CDR3 covers 15 residues.

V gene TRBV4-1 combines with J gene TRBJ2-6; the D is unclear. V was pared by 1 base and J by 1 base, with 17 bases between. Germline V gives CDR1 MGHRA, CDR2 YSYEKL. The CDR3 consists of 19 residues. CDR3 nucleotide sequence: TGCGCCAGCAGCCAAGTGGGGATGGGCCTCAGTTCTGGGGCCAACGTCCTGACTTTC. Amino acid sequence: CASSQVGMGLSSGANVLTF.

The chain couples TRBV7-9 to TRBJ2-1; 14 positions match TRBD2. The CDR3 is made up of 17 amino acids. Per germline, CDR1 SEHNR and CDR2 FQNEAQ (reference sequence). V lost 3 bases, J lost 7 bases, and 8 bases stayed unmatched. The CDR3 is CASSLGGLAGDGNEQFF. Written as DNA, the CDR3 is TGTGCCAGCAGCTTGGGGGGACTAGCGGGAGACGGTAATGAGCAGTTCTTC.

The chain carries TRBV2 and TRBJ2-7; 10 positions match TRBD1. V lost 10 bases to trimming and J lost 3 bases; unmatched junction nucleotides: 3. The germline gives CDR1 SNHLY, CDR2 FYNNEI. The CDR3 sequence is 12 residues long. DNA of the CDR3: TGTGCCACCCGGGACAGGGGCTACGAGCAGTACTTC. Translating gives CATRDRGYEQYF. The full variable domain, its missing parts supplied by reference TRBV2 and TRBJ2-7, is EPEVTQTPSHQVTQMGQEVILRCVPISNHLYFYWYRQILGQKVEFLVSFYNNEISEKSEIFDDQFSVERPDGSNFTLKIRSTKLEDSAMYFCATRDRGYEQYFGPGTRLTVT.

CDR3 sequence: CASSYGSEAFF. Here the CDR3 DNA reads TGTGCCAGCAGTTACGGGTCTGAAGCTTTCTTT. The rearrangement joins TRBV6-1 to TRBJ1-1; D gene uncertain. CDR3 size: 11 residues. V dropped 5 bases and J dropped 6 bases, with 7 bases sitting between them. Germline assignment: CDR1 MNHNS and CDR2 SASEGT.

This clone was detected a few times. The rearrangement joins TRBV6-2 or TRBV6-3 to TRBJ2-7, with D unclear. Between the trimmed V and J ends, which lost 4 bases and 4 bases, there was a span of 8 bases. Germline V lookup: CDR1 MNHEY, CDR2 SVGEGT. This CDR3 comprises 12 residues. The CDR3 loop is CASSFTSYEQYF. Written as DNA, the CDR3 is TGTGCCAGCAGTTTCACCAGTTACGAGCAGTACTTC.

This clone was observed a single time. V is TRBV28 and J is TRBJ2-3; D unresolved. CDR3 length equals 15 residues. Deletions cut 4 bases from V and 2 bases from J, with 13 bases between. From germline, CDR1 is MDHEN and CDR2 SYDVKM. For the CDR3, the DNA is TGTGCCAGCAGTTCCCCCGGCACCCTCACAGATACGCAGTATTTT. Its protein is CASSSPGTLTDTQYF.

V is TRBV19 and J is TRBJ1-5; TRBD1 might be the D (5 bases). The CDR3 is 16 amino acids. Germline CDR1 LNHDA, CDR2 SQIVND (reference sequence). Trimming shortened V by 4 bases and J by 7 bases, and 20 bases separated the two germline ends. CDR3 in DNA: TGTGCCAGTAGTACCATTCCAGCCAGGGTAACGCAGCCCCAGCATTTT. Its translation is CASSTIPARVTQPQHF. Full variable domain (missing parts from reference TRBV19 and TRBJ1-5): DGGITQSPKYLFRKEGQNVTLSCEQNLNHDAMYWYRQDPGQGLRLIYYSQIVNDFQKGDIAEGYSVSREKKESFPLTVTSAQKNPTAFYLCASSTIPARVTQPQHFGDGTRLSIL.

CDR3 DNA: TGTGCCAGCAGCCAAAACCGGGACCCCAGCTTTGGCGAGCAGTACTTC. Translation: CASSQNRDPSFGEQYF. This chain joins TRBV3-1 (or the pseudogene TRBV3-2) and TRBJ2-7; D may be TRBD1 or TRBD2 (5 bases each). V lost 2 bases and J lost 6, with 20 bases in between. The germline CDR1 and CDR2 sequences are LGHDT and YNNKEL (reference sequence). This CDR3 has 16 amino acids.

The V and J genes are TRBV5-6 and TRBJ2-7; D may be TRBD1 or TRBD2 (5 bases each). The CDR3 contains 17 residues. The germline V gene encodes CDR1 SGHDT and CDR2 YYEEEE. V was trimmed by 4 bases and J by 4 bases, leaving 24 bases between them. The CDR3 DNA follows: TGTGCCAGCAGCGCCTCCGGGACGGTTAAAGAGCGGTACGAGCAGTACTTC. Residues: CASSASGTVKERYEQYF. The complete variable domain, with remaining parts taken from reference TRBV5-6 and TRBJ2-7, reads DAGVTQSPTHLIKTRGQQVTLRCSPKSGHDTVSWYQQALGQGPQFIFQYYEEEERQRGNFPDRFSGHQFPNYSSELNVNALLLGDSALYLCASSASGTVKERYEQYFGPGTRLTVT.

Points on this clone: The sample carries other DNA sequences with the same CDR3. As DNA, the CDR3 is TGTGCCAGCAGCCTTTCCCTGGGAGAGCCCCAGCATTTT. Its protein is CASSLSLGEPQHF. The J gene is TRBJ1-5, the V gene TRBV7-2; no definite D call. CDR1 SGHTA and CDR2 FQGNSA come from the germline V gene. Trimming took 5 bases from V and 8 from J, leaving 13 bases between them. CDR3 length: 13 residues.

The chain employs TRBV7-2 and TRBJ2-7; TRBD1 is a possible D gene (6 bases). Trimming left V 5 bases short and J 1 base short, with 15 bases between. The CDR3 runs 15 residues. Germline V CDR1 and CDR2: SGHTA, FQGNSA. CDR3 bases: TGTGCCAGCAGCCGGTCGCGGCAGGGGTCCTACGAGCAGTACTTC. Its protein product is CASSRSRQGSYEQYF. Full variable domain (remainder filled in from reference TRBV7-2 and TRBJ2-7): GAGVSQSPSNKVTEKGKDVELRCDPISGHTALYWYRQSLGQGLEFLIYFQGNSAPDKSGLPSDRFSAERTGGSVSTLTIQRTQQEDSAVYLCASSRSRQGSYEQYFGPGTRLTVT.

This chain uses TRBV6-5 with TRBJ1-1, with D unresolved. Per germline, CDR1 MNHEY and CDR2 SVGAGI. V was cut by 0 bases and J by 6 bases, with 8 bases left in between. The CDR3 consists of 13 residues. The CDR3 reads CASSYSMESEAFF. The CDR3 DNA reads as TGTGCCAGCAGTTACTCGATGGAATCTGAAGCTTTCTTT.

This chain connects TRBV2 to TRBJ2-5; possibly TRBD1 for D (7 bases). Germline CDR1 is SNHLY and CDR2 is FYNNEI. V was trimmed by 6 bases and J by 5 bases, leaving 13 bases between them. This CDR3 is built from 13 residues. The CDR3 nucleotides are TGTGCCAGCAGCGGGGACAGCGGGGAGACCCAGTACTTC. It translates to CASSGDSGETQYF.

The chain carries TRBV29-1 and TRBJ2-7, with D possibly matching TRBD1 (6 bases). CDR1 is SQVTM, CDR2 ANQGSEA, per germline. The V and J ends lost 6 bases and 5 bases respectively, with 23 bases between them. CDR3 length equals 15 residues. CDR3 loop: CSVSVGTGNVDEQYF. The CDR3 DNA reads TGCAGCGTCTCTGTTGGAACAGGGAATGTGGACGAGCAGTACTTC.

DNA of the CDR3: TGCGCCAGCAGCGAGAACCTTCCGCGGGGTAATGAGCAGTTCTTC. Its translation is CASSENLPRGNEQFF. The chain links TRBV5-1 to TRBJ2-1; D is possibly TRBD2 (6 bases). Germline values: CDR1 SGHRS, CDR2 YFSETQ. Trimming left V 4 bases short and J 7 bases short, with 18 bases between. The CDR3 is 15 residues long.

The DNA for the CDR3 is TGTGCCAGCAGCCAAGGAGGCGGGACTGAAGCTTTCTTT. Protein product: CASSQGGGTEAFF. The rearrangement joins TRBV3-1 (or the pseudogene TRBV3-2) to TRBJ1-1; D is unresolved. Trimming pared 1 base from V and 5 bases from J, leaving 8 bases between. Germline CDR1 reads LGHDT; CDR2 reads YNNKEL (reference sequence). The CDR3 length is 13 residues.

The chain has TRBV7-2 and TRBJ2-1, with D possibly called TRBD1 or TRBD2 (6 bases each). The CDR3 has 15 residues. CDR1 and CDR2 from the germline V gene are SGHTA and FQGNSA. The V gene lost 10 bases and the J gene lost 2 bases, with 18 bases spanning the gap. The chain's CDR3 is CAIMIVGGPYNEQFF. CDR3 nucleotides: TGTGCCATCATGATTGTGGGGGGCCCCTACAATGAGCAGTTCTTC. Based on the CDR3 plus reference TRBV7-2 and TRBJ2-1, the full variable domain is GAGVSQSPSNKVTEKGKDVELRCDPISGHTALYWYRQSLGQGLEFLIYFQGNSAPDKSGLPSDRFSAERTGGSVSTLTIQRTQQEDSAVYLCAIMIVGGPYNEQFFGPGTRLTVL.

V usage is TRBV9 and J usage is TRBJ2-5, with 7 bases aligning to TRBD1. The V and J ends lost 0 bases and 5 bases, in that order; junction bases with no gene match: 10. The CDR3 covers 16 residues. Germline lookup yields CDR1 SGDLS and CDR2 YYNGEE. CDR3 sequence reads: CASSVGGGYPGETQYF. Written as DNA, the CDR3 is TGTGCCAGCAGCGTAGGAGGGGGCTACCCTGGGGAGACCCAGTACTTC. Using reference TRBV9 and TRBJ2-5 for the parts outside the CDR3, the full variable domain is DSGVTQTPKHLITATGQRVTLRCSPRSGDLSVYWYQQSLDQGLQFLIQYYNGEERAKGNILERFSAQQFPDLHSELNLSSLELGDSALYFCASSVGGGYPGETQYFGPGTRLLVL.

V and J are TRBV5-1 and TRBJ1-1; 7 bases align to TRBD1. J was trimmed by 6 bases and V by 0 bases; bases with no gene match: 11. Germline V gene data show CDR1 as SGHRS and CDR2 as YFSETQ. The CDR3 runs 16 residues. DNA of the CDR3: TGCGCCAGCAGCTTGGCCACGAGGGGGCGCGCTCCTGAAGCTTTCTTT. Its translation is CASSLATRGRAPEAFF.

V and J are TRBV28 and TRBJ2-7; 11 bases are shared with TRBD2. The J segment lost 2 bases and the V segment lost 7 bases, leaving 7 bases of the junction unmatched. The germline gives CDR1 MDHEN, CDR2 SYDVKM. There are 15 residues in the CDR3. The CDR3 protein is CASIPGTSGPYEQYF. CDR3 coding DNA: TGTGCCAGCATCCCCGGGACTAGCGGACCCTACGAGCAGTACTTC.

The CDR3 DNA is TGTGCCAGCAGTCGATTAGGGGTGGGCTATGGCTACACCTTC. The encoded protein is CASSRLGVGYGYTF. The chain recombines TRBV27 with TRBJ1-2; tentatively, D is TRBD1 (5 bases). This CDR3 has 14 amino acids. Germline values: CDR1 MNHEY, CDR2 SMNVEV (reference sequence). V was cut by 5 bases and J by 4 bases, with 14 bases left in between.

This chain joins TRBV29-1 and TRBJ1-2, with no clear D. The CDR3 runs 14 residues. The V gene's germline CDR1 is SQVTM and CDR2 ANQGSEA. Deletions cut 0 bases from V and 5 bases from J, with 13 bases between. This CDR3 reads CSVEDPQNPYGYTF. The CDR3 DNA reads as TGCAGCGTTGAAGATCCCCAAAATCCGTATGGCTACACCTTC.

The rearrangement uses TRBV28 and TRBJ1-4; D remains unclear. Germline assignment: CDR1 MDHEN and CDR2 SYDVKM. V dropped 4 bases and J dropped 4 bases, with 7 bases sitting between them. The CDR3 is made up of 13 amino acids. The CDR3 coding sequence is TGTGCCAGCAGTTCGGGCTTTAATGAAAAACTGTTTTTT. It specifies CASSSGFNEKLFF.

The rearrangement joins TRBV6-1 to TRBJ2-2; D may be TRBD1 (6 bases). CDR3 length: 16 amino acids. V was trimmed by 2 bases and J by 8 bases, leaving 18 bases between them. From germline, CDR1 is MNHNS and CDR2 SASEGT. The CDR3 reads CASSEIRNRDKGELFF. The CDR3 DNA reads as TGTGCCAGCAGTGAAATACGGAACAGGGATAAGGGGGAGCTGTTTTTT.